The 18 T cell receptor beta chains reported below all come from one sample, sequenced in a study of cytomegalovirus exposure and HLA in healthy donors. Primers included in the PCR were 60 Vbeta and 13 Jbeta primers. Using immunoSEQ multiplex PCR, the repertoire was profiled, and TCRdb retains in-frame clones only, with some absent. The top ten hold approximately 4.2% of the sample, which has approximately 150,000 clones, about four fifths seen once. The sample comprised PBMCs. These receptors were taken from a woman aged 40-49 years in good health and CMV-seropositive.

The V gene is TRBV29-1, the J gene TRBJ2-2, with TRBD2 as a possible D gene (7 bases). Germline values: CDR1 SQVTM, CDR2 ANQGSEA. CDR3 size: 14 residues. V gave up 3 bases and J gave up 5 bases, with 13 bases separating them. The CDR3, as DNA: TGCAGCGTTGATGGGGGGGCCCGTACCGGGGAGCTGTTTTTT. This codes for CSVDGGARTGELFF.

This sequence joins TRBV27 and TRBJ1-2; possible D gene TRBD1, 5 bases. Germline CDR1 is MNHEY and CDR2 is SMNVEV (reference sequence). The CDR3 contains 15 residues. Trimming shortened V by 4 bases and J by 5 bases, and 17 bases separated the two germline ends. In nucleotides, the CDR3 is TGTGCCAGCAGTTCCGGACACCGGGGGACTTATGGCTACACCTTC. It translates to CASSSGHRGTYGYTF.

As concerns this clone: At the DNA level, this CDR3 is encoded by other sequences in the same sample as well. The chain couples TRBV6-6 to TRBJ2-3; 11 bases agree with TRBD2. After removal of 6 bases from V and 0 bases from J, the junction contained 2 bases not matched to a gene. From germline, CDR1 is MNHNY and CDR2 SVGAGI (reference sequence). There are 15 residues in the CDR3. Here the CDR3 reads CASSRLAGSTDTQYF. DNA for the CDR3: TGTGCCAGCAGCCGACTAGCGGGGAGCACAGATACGCAGTATTTT.

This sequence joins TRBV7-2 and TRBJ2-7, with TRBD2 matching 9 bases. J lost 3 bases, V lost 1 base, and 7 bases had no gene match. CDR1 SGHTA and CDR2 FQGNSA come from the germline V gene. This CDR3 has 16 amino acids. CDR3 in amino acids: CASSLGASGADYEQYF. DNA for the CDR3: TGTGCCAGCAGCTTAGGAGCTAGCGGGGCCGACTACGAGCAGTACTTC.

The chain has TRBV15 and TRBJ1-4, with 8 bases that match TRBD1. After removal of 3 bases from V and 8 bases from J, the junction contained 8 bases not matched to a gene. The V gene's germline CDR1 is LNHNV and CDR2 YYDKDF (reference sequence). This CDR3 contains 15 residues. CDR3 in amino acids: CATSREGQGGEKLFF. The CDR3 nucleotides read TGTGCCACCAGCAGGGAAGGACAGGGAGGCGAAAAACTGTTTTTT.

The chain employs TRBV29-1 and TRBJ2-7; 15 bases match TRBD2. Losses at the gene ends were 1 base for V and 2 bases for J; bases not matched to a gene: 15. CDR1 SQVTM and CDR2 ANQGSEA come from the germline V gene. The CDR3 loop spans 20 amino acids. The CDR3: CSVEARYSGTSGRKAYEQYF. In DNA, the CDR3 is TGCAGCGTTGAAGCACGCTACTCCGGGACTAGCGGGAGGAAGGCCTACGAGCAGTACTTC.

The DNA of the CDR3 is TGCGCCAGCAGTAGCACCAACTCCTACGAGCAGTACTTC. It is translated as CASSSTNSYEQYF. The rearrangement uses TRBV5-1 and TRBJ2-7; D call uncertain. Trimming took 5 bases from V and 0 from J, leaving 9 bases between them. The length of the CDR3 is 13 residues. Germline CDR1 SGHRS, CDR2 YFSETQ.

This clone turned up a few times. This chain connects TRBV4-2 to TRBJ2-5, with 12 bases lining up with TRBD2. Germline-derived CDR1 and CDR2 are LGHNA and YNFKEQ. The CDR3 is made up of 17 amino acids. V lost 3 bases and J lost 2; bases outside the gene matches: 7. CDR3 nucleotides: TGTGCCAGCAGCCAGACATCTAGCGGGGGGGGGCAAGAGACCCAGTACTTC. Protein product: CASSQTSSGGGQETQYF.

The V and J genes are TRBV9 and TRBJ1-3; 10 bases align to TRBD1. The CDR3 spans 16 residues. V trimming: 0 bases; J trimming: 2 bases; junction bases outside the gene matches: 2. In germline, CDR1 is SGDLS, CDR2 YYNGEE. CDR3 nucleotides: TGTGCCAGCAGCGTAGAAGGACAGGGGGCTGGAAACACCATATATTTT. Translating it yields CASSVEGQGAGNTIYF.

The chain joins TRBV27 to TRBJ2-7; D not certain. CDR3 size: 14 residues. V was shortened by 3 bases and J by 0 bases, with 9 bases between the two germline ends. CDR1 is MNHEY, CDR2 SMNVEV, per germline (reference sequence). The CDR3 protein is CASSFLRSSYEQYF. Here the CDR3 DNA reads TGTGCCAGCAGTTTTTTGCGATCCTCCTACGAGCAGTACTTC.

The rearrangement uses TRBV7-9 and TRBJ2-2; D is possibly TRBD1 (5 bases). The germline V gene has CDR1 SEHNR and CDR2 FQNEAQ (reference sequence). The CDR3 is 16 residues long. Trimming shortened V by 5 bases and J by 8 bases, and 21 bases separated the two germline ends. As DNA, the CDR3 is TGTGCCAGCAGCAGTAGAACAGGTGCCGACGAGGGGGAGCTGTTTTTT. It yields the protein CASSSRTGADEGELFF.

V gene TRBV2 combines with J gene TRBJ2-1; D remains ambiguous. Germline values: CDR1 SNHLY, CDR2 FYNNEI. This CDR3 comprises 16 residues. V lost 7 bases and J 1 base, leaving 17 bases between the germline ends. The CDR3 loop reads CASTLNRRRSYNEQFF. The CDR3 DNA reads TGTGCCAGCACCCTAAACAGAAGGCGTTCCTACAATGAGCAGTTCTTC.

The CDR3 sequence: CASSFLNRDNYGYTF. CDR3 sequence (DNA): TGTGCCAGCAGTTTCCTTAACAGGGATAACTATGGCTACACCTTC. The chain links TRBV28 to TRBJ1-2; weak D call: TRBD1 (6 bases). Trimming pared 3 bases from V and 1 base from J, leaving 12 bases between. The CDR3 covers 15 residues. CDR1 and CDR2 from the germline V gene are MDHEN and SYDVKM.

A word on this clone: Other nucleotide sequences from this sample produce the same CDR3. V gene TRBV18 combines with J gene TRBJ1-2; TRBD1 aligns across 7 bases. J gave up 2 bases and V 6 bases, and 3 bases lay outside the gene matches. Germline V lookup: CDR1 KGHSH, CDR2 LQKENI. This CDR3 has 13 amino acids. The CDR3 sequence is CASSLDRNYGYTF. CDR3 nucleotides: TGTGCCAGCTCCTTGGACAGGAACTATGGCTACACCTTC.

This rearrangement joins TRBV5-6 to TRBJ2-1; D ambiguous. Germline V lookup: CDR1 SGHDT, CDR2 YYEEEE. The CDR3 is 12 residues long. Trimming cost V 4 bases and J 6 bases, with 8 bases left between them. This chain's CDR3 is CASSLVSNEQFF. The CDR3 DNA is TGTGCCAGCAGCCTCGTTAGCAATGAGCAGTTCTTC.

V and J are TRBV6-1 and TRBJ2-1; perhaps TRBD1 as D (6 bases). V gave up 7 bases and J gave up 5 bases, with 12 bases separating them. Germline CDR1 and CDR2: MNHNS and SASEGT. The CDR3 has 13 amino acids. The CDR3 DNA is TGTGCCAGCATCCGGACAGCCAACAATGAGCAGTTCTTC. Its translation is CASIRTANNEQFF.

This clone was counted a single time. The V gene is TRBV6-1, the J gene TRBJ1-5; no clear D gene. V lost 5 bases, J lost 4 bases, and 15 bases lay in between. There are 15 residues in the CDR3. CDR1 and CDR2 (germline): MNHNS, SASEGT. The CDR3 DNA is TGTGCCAGCAGTTCCTTACTGACGGGGAATCAGCCCCAGCATTTT. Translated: CASSSLLTGNQPQHF.

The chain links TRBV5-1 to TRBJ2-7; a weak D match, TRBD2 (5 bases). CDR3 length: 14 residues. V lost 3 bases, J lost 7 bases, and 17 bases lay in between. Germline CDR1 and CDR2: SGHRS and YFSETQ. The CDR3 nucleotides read TGCGCCAGCAGCTCCTCCGGGATCACGGGGGAGCAGTACTTC. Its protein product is CASSSSGITGEQYF.